The present T cell receptor beta chain was sequenced within a study of persistence of HIV-infected CD4 T cells. Sequencing used immunoSEQ version 4 in survey mode. The assay was immunoSEQ multiplex PCR, and TCRdb's table has in-frame clones only and misses some. Seen here are tens of thousands of clones, approximately 86% observed once, and the top ten hold roughly 1.3%. The CDR3 covers 13 residues. Germline-derived CDR1 and CDR2 are LGHNA and YNFKEQ. V was cut by 1 base and J by 2 bases, with 6 bases left in between. Cells were stimulated nonspecifically with anti-CD3/anti-CD28 magnetic beads. Responding CD4+ T cells were sorted by upregulation of both CD40 ligand and CD69. In the case of this clone: The target antigen is unknown.

The sequence was collected from an adult man with HIV who was CMV-seropositive. The specimen comprised CD4+ T cells sorted from PBMCs after approximately 19-hour stimulation, sampled from a patient who received antiretroviral therapy. V and J are TRBV4-2 and TRBJ2-7, with D unresolved. CDR3 coding DNA: TGTGCCAGCAGCCAAGTCGACGCCTACGAGCAGTACTTC. It specifies CASSQVDAYEQYF.